This entry lists 18 T cell receptor beta chains sequenced from one sample in a study of T cell repertoires in cytomegalovirus infection. One entry per CDR3 protein, called by TCRdb with MiXCR from the reads. The sample shows 350,000 to 500,000 distinct CDR3 sequences, about 33% of them seen only once. The sequencing input was PBMCs. The receptors derive from a human donor in good health (CMV status not recorded). Some clones in this sample may be carry-over from other donors' samples.

This clonotype was found a few times. V and J are TRBV5-6 and TRBJ2-5; TRBD2 matches at 8 bases. Trimming removed 3 bases from V and 0 bases from J; junction bases left unmatched: 10. Germline V gene sequence: CDR1 SGHDT, CDR2 YYEEEE. The CDR3 consists of 17 residues. The DNA of the CDR3 is TGTGCCAGCAGCTCCGAAGGAGCGGGGGAGCACCAAGAGACCCAGTACTTC. It yields the protein CASSSEGAGEHQETQYF.

This clonotype turned up a few times. A read error is possible here, since a much larger clone lies one base away. The V call is TRBV6-1, the J call TRBJ2-3; TRBD2 agrees at 7 bases. Per the germline V gene, CDR1 is MNHNS and CDR2 is SASEGT. The CDR3 runs 14 residues. The CDR3 DNA follows: TGTGCCAGCAGTAAAGCGGGGACCACAGATACGCAGTATTTT. Its translation: CASSKAGTTDTQYF.

In its sample, this clonotype was seen many times. The chain carries TRBV11-2 and TRBJ2-7; D is unclear. The V end lost 2 bases, the J end lost 3 bases, and 11 bases lay between the germline ends. From germline, CDR1 is SGHAT and CDR2 FQNNGV. The CDR3 contains 14 residues. This CDR3 is CASSLMNELYEQYF. Here the CDR3 DNA reads TGTGCCAGCAGCTTAATGAATGAGCTCTACGAGCAGTACTTC.

This clonotype has more than one count but fewer than ten. The chain is built from TRBV7-6 and TRBJ2-3; D may be TRBD2 (5 bases). The CDR3 sequence is 15 residues long. Germline V gene data show CDR1 as SGHVS and CDR2 as FNYEAQ. Trimming shortened V by 2 bases and J by 4 bases, and 13 bases separated the two germline ends. The CDR3 protein is CASSLNWGVADTQYF. CDR3 bases: TGTGCCAGCAGCTTAAACTGGGGAGTAGCAGATACGCAGTATTTT.

This clonotype occurred a few times. The J gene is TRBJ2-3, the V gene TRBV7-9; D perhaps matches TRBD2 (6 bases). Trimming stripped 3 bases from V and 4 bases from J, with 11 bases between. Germline CDR1 and CDR2: SEHNR and FQNEAQ (reference sequence). The CDR3 consists of 14 residues. CDR3 protein: CASSFQAGPDTQYF. CDR3 coding DNA: TGTGCCAGCAGCTTTCAGGCGGGGCCAGATACGCAGTATTTT.

The V gene is TRBV7-2, the J gene TRBJ1-6; tentative D call: TRBD1 (5 bases). Trimming cost V 6 bases and J 4 bases, with 10 bases left between them. Looked up from germline, CDR1 is SGHTA and CDR2 is FQGNSA. The CDR3 consists of 14 residues. CDR3 in amino acids: CASRPRGYNSPLHF. CDR3 DNA: TGTGCCAGCAGACCACGGGGGTATAATTCACCCCTCCACTTT.

This clonotype turned up a few times. This chain connects TRBV27 to TRBJ1-2; 7 nucleotides match TRBD1. The length of the CDR3 is 15 residues. J lost 6 bases, V lost 5 bases, and 12 bases had no gene match. Germline values: CDR1 MNHEY, CDR2 SMNVEV (reference sequence). CDR3 in DNA: TGTGCCAGCAGTCACAGGGGTCGGGATATGAATGGCTACACCTTC. Its protein is CASSHRGRDMNGYTF.

On this clonotype itself: As the CDR3 is not closed by the conserved phenylalanine or tryptophan, this likely results from a read error. The CDR3: CASSLGGTDTQYC. For the CDR3, the DNA is TGTGCCAGCAGCTTAGGGGGGACAGATACGCAGTATTGT. This chain uses TRBV11-2 with TRBJ2-3; either TRBD1 or TRBD2 may fit D (5 bases each). Germline values: CDR1 SGHAT, CDR2 FQNNGV. V was shortened by 1 base and J by 3 bases, with 5 bases between the two germline ends. The CDR3 is made up of 13 amino acids.

This clonotype has just a few counts. The J gene is TRBJ2-7, the V gene TRBV5-4, with a weak D call TRBD1 (6 bases). CDR3 length: 11 amino acids. Germline V gives CDR1 SGHNT, CDR2 YYREEE (reference sequence). Trimming removed 3 bases from V and 6 bases from J, with 7 bases in between. The CDR3 loop reads CASSSGVEQYF. For the CDR3, the DNA is TGTGCCAGCAGCTCAGGGGTCGAGCAGTACTTC.

CDR3 in amino acids: CATSSPGYSQPQHF. DNA of the CDR3: TGTGCCACCAGCTCCCCCGGGTACTCTCAGCCCCAGCATTTT. The chain joins TRBV6-2 or TRBV6-3 to TRBJ1-5; D gene uncertain. V was shortened by 10 bases and J by 6 bases, with 19 bases between the two germline ends. Germline V lookup: CDR1 MNHEY, CDR2 SVGEGT. The CDR3 loop spans 14 amino acids.

This clonotype has more than one count but fewer than ten. The chain combines TRBV12-3 or TRBV12-4 with TRBJ2-1; 9 bases map to TRBD1. This CDR3 has 15 amino acids. J was trimmed by 5 bases and V by 8 bases; bases with no gene match: 10. The CDR3, as DNA: TGTGCCAGCTGGGTGATGACAGGGGGACACAATGAGCAGTTCTTC. Protein: CASWVMTGGHNEQFF.

This clonotype showed up many times. The chain joins TRBV6-5 to TRBJ1-3; no definite D call. The CDR3 covers 15 residues. Germline V gene sequence: CDR1 MNHEY, CDR2 SVGAGI. V was pared by 1 base and J by 4 bases, with 11 bases between. The CDR3 DNA sequence: TGTGCCAGCAGTTACTTGGGCGCGGAGGGAAACACCATATATTTT. Encoded protein: CASSYLGAEGNTIYF.

The genes are TRBV7-3 and TRBJ2-1, with 7 bases fitting TRBD2. The CDR3 loop spans 12 amino acids. Germline CDR1 is SGHTA and CDR2 is FQGTGA. Trimming removed 8 bases from V and 7 bases from J; junction bases left unmatched: 5. The CDR3 DNA sequence: TGTGCCAGCGCTTCCGGGGGGAATGAGCAGTTCTTC. Translating gives CASASGGNEQFF.

This clonotype was observed a handful of times. The CDR3 DNA reads as TGTGCCAGCAGTTTGGGGGTTGACGGGACAGGGGACCAGCCCCAGCATTTT. Translating gives CASSLGVDGTGDQPQHF. The chain links TRBV28 to TRBJ1-5; 10 bases align to TRBD1. CDR1 is MDHEN, CDR2 SYDVKM, per germline. CDR3 size: 17 residues. V trimming: 3 bases; J trimming: 7 bases; junction bases outside the gene matches: 12.

V gene TRBV6-5 combines with J gene TRBJ2-6, with D possibly matching TRBD1 (5 bases). Trimming removed 7 bases at V and 4 bases at J, with 14 bases between. This CDR3 is 15 amino acids long. Germline V gene data show CDR1 as MNHEY and CDR2 as SVGAGI. CDR3 sequence: CASTGNGAGANVLTF. The CDR3 nucleotides are TGTGCCAGCACTGGAAATGGGGCCGGGGCCAACGTCCTGACTTTC.

As concerns this clonotype: A read error is likely, as this CDR3 ends without the conserved phenylalanine or tryptophan. It is unclear where the CDR3 begins or ends on the DNA, so no DNA is shown, and the CDR3 is as TCRdb lists it. The genes are TRBV12-3 or TRBV12-4 and TRBJ1-1; the DNA was not used to check the table's D call, TRBD1. The CDR3 is 14 amino acids in total, end residues counted. The CDR3 sequence: CASSQSTGHTEDFL.

V gene TRBV12-3 or TRBV12-4 combines with J gene TRBJ1-5; D is unresolved. Trimming cost V 6 bases and J 4 bases, with 19 bases left between them. CDR3 length equals 16 residues. CDR3 DNA: TGTGCCAGCAGCAGGTTGGGAACAGACGTTAATCAGCCCCAGCATTTT. This gives the protein CASSRLGTDVNQPQHF.

The chain combines TRBV5-1 with TRBJ2-3, with 9 bases aligning to TRBD2. The CDR3 is made up of 18 amino acids. Germline CDR1 is SGHRS and CDR2 is YFSETQ. The J segment lost 3 bases and the V segment lost 2 bases, leaving 13 bases of the junction unmatched. The CDR3 DNA is TGCGCCAGCAGCTTCCAACCTTCCGGGACTAGCTTTACAGATACGCAGTATTTT. Its translation: CASSFQPSGTSFTDTQYF.